This paragraph covers one T cell receptor (beta chain) sequence. The antigen remains undetermined. V was pared by 3 bases and J by 4 bases, with 16 bases between. CDR1 is WSHSY and CDR2 is SAAADI in the germline V gene. CDR3 size: 16 residues. The data were obtained in a study of cytotoxic CD8 clonotypes in ibrutinib-treated CLL. Study-wide points: Against age-matched healthy donors, baseline clonality ran higher and tracked circulating CD8+ T-cell counts.

Data came from immunoSEQ multiplex PCR; TCRdb stores just in-frame clones and leaves some out. The sample contains around 300,000 clones, roughly 79% of which appear only once. The chain combines TRBV10-2 with TRBJ2-1; perhaps TRBD1 as D (6 bases). The TCR comes from a human donor with chronic lymphocytic leukemia. The sample was PBMCs, taken before ibrutinib treatment. The CDR3 here is CASSDVRGGLYNEQFF. CDR3 nucleotide sequence: TGCGCCAGCAGTGACGTCCGTGGGGGCTTGTACAATGAGCAGTTCTTC.